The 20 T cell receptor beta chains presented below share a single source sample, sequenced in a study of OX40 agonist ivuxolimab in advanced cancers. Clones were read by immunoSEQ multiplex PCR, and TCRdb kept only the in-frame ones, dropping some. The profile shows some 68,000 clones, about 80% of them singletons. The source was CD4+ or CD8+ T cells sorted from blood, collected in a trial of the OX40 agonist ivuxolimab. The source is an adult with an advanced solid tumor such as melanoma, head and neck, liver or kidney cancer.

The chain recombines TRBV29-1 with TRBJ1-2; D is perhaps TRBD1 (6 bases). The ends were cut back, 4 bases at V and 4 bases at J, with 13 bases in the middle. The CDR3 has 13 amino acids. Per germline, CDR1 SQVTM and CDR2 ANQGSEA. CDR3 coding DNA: TGCAGCGTTGGAGGGGGAATGGGCTATGGCTACACCTTC. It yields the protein CSVGGGMGYGYTF.

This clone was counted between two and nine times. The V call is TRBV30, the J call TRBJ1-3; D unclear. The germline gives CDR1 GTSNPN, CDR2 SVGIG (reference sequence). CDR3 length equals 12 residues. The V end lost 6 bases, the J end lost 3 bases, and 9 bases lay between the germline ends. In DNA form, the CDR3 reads TGTGCCTGTCCGGGCATTGGAAACACCATATATTTT. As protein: CACPGIGNTIYF.

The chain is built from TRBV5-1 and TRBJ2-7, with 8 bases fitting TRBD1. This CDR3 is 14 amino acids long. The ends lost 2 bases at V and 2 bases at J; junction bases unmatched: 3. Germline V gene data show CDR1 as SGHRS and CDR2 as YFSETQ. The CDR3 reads CASSLRGQAYEQYF. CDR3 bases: TGCGCCAGCAGCTTAAGGGGACAGGCCTACGAGCAGTACTTC.

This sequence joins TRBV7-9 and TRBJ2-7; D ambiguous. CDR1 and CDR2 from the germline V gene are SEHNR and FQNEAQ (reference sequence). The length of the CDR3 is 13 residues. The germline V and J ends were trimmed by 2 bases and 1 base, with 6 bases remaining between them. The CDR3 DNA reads TGTGCCAGCAGCTTAAGGATTTCCTACGAGCAGTACTTC. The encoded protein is CASSLRISYEQYF.

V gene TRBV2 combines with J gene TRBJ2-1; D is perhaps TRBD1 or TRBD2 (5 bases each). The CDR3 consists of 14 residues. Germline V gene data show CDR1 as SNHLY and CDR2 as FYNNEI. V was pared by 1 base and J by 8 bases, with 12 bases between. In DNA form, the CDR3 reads TGTGCCAGCAGTGAAGAGGGGAGAGGGGATGAGCAGTTCTTC. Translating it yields CASSEEGRGDEQFF.

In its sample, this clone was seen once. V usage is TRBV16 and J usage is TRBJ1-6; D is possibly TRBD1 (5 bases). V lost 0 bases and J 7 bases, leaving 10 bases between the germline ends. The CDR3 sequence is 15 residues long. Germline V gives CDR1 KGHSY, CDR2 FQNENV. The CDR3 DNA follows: TGTGCCAGCAGCCAATCAGTCCAGGGAAATTCACCCCTCCACTTT. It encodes CASSQSVQGNSPLHF. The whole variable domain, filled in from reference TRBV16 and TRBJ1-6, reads GEEVAQTPKHLVRGEGQKAKLYCAPIKGHSYVFWYQQVLKNEFKFLISFQNENVFDETGMPKERFSAKCLPNSPCSLEIQATKLEDSAVYFCASSQSVQGNSPLHFGNGTRLTVT.

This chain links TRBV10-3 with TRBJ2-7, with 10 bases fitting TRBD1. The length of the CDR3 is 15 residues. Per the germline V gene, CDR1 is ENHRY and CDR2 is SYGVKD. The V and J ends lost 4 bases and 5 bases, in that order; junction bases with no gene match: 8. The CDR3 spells CAISGPGQGSDEQYF. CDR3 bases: TGTGCCATCAGTGGGCCGGGACAGGGGTCCGACGAGCAGTACTTC.

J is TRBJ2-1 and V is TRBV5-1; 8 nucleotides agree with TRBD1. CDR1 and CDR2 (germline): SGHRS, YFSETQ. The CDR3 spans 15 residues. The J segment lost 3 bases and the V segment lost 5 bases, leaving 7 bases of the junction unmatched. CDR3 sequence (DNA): TGCGCCAGCAGTCCCGGACAGGGTGGCTACAATGAGCAGTTCTTC. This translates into CASSPGQGGYNEQFF.

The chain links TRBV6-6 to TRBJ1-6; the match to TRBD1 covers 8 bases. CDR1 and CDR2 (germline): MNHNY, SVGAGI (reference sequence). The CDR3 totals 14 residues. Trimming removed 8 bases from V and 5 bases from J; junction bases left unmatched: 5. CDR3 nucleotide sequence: TGTGCCAGCGGGTCGACAGGGGATAATTCACCCCTCCACTTT. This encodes CASGSTGDNSPLHF.

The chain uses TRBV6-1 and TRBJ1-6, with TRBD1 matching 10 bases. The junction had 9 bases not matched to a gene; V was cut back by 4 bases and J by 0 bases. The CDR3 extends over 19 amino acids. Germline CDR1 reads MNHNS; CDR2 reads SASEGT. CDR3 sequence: CASSASRDRGSSYNSPLHF. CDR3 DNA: TGTGCCAGCAGTGCGTCCCGGGACAGGGGAAGCTCCTATAATTCACCCCTCCACTTT.

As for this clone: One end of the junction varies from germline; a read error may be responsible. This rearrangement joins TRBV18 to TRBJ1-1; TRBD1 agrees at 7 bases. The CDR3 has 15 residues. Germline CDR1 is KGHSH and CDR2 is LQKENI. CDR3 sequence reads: CASSPQAQGNSEAFF. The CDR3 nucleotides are TGTGCCAGCTCACCACAAGCACAGGGGAACTCTGAAGCTTTCTTT.

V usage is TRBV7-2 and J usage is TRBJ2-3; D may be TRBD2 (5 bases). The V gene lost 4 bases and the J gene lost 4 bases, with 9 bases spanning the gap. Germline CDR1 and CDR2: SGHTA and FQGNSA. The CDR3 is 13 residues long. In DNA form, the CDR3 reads TGTGCCAGCAGCTCCGACGGGGCAGATACGCAGTATTTT. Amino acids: CASSSDGADTQYF.

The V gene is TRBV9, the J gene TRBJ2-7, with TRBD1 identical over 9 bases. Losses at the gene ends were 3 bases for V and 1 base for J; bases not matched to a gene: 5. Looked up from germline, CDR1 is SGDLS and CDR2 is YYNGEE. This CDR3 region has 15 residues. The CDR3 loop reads CASSDRDRASYEQYF. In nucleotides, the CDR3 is TGTGCCAGCAGCGACCGGGACAGGGCATCCTACGAGCAGTACTTC.

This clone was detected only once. CDR3 residues: CASSITETEAFF. The DNA for the CDR3 is TGTGCCAGTAGTATAACGGAAACTGAAGCTTTCTTT. The rearrangement uses TRBV19 and TRBJ1-1; D call uncertain. Deletions cut 2 bases from V and 5 bases from J, with 6 bases between. The germline CDR1 and CDR2 sequences are LNHDA and SQIVND (reference sequence). This CDR3 is 12 amino acids long.

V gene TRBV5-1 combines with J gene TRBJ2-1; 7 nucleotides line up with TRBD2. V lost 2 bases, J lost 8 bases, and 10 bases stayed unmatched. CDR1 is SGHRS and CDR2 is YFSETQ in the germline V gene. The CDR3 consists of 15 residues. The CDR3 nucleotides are TGCGCCAGCAGCTTAGGATACGGGGGGACCCATGAGCAGTTCTTC. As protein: CASSLGYGGTHEQFF.

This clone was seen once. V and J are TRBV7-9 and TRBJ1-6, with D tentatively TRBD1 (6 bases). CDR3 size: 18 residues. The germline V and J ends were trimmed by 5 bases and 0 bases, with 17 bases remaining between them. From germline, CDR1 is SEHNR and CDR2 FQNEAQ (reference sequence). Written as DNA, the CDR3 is TGTGCCAGCAGCGAGGGGGTTGAGGGCAGCTCCTATAATTCACCCCTCCACTTT. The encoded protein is CASSEGVEGSSYNSPLHF.

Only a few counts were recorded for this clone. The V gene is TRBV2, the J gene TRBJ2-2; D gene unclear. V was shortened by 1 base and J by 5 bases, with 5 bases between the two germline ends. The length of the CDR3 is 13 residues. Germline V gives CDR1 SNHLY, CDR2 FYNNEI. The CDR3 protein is CASSEGQTGELFF. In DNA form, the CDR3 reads TGTGCCAGCAGTGAAGGGCAGACCGGGGAGCTGTTTTTT. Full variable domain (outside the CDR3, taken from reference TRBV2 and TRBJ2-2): EPEVTQTPSHQVTQMGQEVILRCVPISNHLYFYWYRQILGQKVEFLVSFYNNEISEKSEIFDDQFSVERPDGSNFTLKIRSTKLEDSAMYFCASSEGQTGELFFGEGSRLTVL.

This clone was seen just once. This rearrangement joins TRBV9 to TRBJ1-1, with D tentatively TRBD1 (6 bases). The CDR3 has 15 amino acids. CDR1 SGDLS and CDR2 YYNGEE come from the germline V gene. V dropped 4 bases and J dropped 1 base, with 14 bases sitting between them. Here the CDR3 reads CASSSRRGSNTEAFF. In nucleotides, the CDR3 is TGTGCCAGCAGCTCTAGAAGGGGGTCGAACACTGAAGCTTTCTTT.

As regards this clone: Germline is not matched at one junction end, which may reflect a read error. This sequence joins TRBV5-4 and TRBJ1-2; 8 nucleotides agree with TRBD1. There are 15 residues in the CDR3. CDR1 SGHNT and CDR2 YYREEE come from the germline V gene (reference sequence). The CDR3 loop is CASRLDRDHGNGYTF. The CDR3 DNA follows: TGTGCCAGCAGATTGGACAGGGACCACGGGAATGGCTACACCTTC.

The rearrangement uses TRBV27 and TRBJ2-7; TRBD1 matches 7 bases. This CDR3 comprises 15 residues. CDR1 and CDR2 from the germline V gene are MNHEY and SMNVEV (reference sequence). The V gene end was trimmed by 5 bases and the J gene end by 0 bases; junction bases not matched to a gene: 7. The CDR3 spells CASSRSTGNSYEQYF. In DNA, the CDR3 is TGTGCCAGCAGTCGATCGACAGGGAACTCCTACGAGCAGTACTTC.